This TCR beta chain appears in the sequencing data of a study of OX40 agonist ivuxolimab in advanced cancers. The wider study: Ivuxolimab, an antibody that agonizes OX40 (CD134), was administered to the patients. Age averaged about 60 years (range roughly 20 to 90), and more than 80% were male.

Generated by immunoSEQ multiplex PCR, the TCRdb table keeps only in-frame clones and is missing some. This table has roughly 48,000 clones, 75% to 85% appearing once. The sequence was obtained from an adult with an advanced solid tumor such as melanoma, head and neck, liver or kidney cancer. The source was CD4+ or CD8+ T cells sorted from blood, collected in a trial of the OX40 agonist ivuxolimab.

The CDR3 DNA sequence: TGCGCCAGCAGTCCGGACAGGGGCGGTACCTACGAGCAGTACTTC. It encodes CASSPDRGGTYEQYF. V usage is TRBV10-2 and J usage is TRBJ2-7; 9 positions match TRBD1. V trimming: 5 bases; J trimming: 2 bases; junction bases outside the gene matches: 7. The CDR3 covers 15 residues. Germline CDR1 and CDR2: WSHSY and SAAADI.